This is a list of T cell receptor beta chains from one sample in a study of T cell responses to AZD1222 COVID-19 vaccine. The data were produced by immunoSEQ multiplex PCR, yet TCRdb's version contains in-frame clones alone and is incomplete. The repertoire has about 160,000 clones, about 91% of them found once; the top ten carry approximately 4.8%. The sample in question was peripheral blood, obtained on day 0 of AZD1222 vaccination. The receptor source for this set is an adult in good health. Both conserved end residues are trimmed from each CDR3. Where a row states a size, it is once, few, many or the class of an expanded clone; other rows omit it.

CDR3: ASTGAGGSSGANVLT
V: TRBV19
J: TRBJ2-6
size: -
length: 15

CDR3: ASSAGGGGNQPQH
V: TRBV9
J: TRBJ1-5
size: -
length: 13

CDR3: SVEVLSNEQF
V: TRBV29-1
J: TRBJ2-1
size: -
length: 10

CDR3: ASSGLRQGDQDTQY
V: TRBV7-8
J: TRBJ2-3
size: once
length: 14

CDR3: ASRSSWQGAASGANVLT
V: TRBV5-5
J: TRBJ2-6
size: once
length: 17

CDR3: ASSPGFSELF
V: TRBV12-3/TRBV12-4
J: TRBJ2-2
size: -
length: 10

CDR3: ASTPRQGMPPRVYGYT
V: TRBV2
J: TRBJ1-2
size: -
length: 16

CDR3: ASSVGQGSYEQY
V: TRBV19
J: TRBJ2-7
size: -
length: 12

CDR3: ASSQAERDTVYGYT
V: TRBV4-3
J: TRBJ1-2
size: -
length: 14

CDR3: ASSLGSYYEQY
V: TRBV12-3/TRBV12-4
J: TRBJ2-7
size: -
length: 11

CDR3: ASSYSTSGSPHEQF
V: TRBV6-5
J: TRBJ2-1
size: -
length: 14

CDR3: ATSQGGGTDTQY
V: TRBV15
J: TRBJ2-3
size: -
length: 12

CDR3: ASGGGVGQPQH
V: TRBV27
J: TRBJ1-5
size: -
length: 11

CDR3: AISESRGGEKLF
V: TRBV10-3
J: TRBJ1-4
size: -
length: 12

CDR3: ASSLDQEGTPQETQY
V: TRBV11-2
J: TRBJ2-5
size: once
length: 15

CDR3: ASRADGATIY
V: TRBV2
J: TRBJ1-3
size: -
length: 10

CDR3: ATSPPGSYEQY
V: TRBV24-1
J: TRBJ2-7
size: -
length: 11

CDR3: ASSLSAGGVNEQF
V: TRBV7-2
J: TRBJ2-1
size: -
length: 13

CDR3: ATSQRTTGELF
V: TRBV24-1
J: TRBJ2-2
size: -
length: 11

CDR3: ASLVPAGGLDEQF
V: TRBV28
J: TRBJ2-1
size: -
length: 13

CDR3: ASSTTGTSGSNEQF
V: TRBV5-1
J: TRBJ2-1
size: -
length: 14

CDR3: ASSLEGNSYEQY
V: TRBV5-1
J: TRBJ2-7
size: -
length: 12

CDR3: ASSFWDRDIYGYT
V: TRBV5-4
J: TRBJ1-2
size: once
length: 13

CDR3: ASSSPPFPY
V: TRBV6-5
J: TRBJ2-7
size: few
length: 9

CDR3: ASRARQGRSSYNSPLH
V: TRBV28
J: TRBJ1-6
size: -
length: 16

CDR3: ASSYVGNQPQH
V: TRBV6-5
J: TRBJ1-5
size: -
length: 11

CDR3: ASSLGPGGTEAF
V: TRBV27
J: TRBJ1-1
size: -
length: 12

CDR3: ASSGRGESHEQF
V: TRBV19
J: TRBJ2-1
size: -
length: 12

CDR3: ASLGKGSYNEQF
V: TRBV2
J: TRBJ2-1
size: -
length: 12

CDR3: ASSILTSGEGEQF
V: TRBV19
J: TRBJ2-1
size: -
length: 13

CDR3: ASSLSAAGAF
V: TRBV28
J: TRBJ1-1
size: -
length: 10

CDR3: ASSPTRTSGRDEQF
V: TRBV14
J: TRBJ2-1
size: -
length: 14

CDR3: ASGGTQETQY
V: TRBV10-2
J: TRBJ2-5
size: -
length: 10

CDR3: ASSQGPGQGYYEQY
V: TRBV3-1/TRBV3-2
J: TRBJ2-7
size: -
length: 14

CDR3: ASSLQGGGNSPLH
V: TRBV5-5
J: TRBJ1-6
size: -
length: 13

CDR3: ASSEDRGFEKLF
V: TRBV2
J: TRBJ1-4
size: -
length: 12

CDR3: ASSPSLAGTSGNEQF
V: TRBV18
J: TRBJ2-1
size: -
length: 15

CDR3: ASTRTGLNYGYT
V: TRBV2
J: TRBJ1-2
size: -
length: 12

CDR3: ASSPRPGASGNTIY
V: TRBV18
J: TRBJ1-3
size: -
length: 14

CDR3: ASSVAPEGAKQF
V: TRBV9
J: TRBJ2-1
size: -
length: 12

CDR3: ASSPTADPETQY
V: TRBV18
J: TRBJ2-5
size: -
length: 12

CDR3: ASSREGLELF
V: TRBV2
J: TRBJ2-2
size: -
length: 10

CDR3: ASSPRYRETDPYSNQPQH
V: TRBV21-1
J: TRBJ1-5
size: -
length: 18

CDR3: ASSPGQVGEAF
V: TRBV9
J: TRBJ1-1
size: -
length: 11

CDR3: ASSEGRNTEAF
V: TRBV9
J: TRBJ1-1
size: -
length: 11

CDR3: ASSPGTGSWNQPQH
V: TRBV28
J: TRBJ1-5
size: once
length: 14

CDR3: ASSFWALRQNYGYT
V: TRBV28
J: TRBJ1-2
size: -
length: 14

CDR3: SATDRGAGELF
V: TRBV29-1
J: TRBJ2-2
size: -
length: 11

CDR3: ASSLDSKIYGYT
V: TRBV7-9
J: TRBJ1-2
size: -
length: 12

CDR3: ASSLYRGLDTGELF
V: TRBV27
J: TRBJ2-2
size: -
length: 14

CDR3: ASSPQGSWPRTPQH
V: TRBV3-1/TRBV3-2
J: TRBJ1-5
size: -
length: 14